The TCR beta chain described here comes from a study of a mutant IDH1 vaccine in newly diagnosed glioma. On the study more broadly: There were eight vaccinations for patients, given in weeks 1, 3, 5, 7, 11, 15, 19 and 23. The study's findings and limits: Pseudoprogression looked unconnected to shifts in top peripheral T cell clonotypes.

With 5 bases removed from V and 7 bases from J, the gap between germline ends came to 14 bases. The CDR3 length is 14 residues. CDR1 and CDR2 (germline): SEHNR, FQNEAQ (reference sequence). The time point here: week 23, last vaccination. Vaccine doses each comprised 300 ug of mutant IDH1 20-mer peptide, with topical imiquimod. Donors had new IDH1-mutant astrocytomas of WHO grade 3 or 4 (ATRX-lost). As to this clone: Its antigen is still unknown.

TCRdb's copy holds only in-frame clones and misses some; the assay was immunoSEQ multiplex PCR. The sample holds about 77,000 clones; 85% to 90% are singletons and the top ten take roughly 0.81%. This specimen was PBMCs, taken from a glioma patient whose treatment included an IDH1 peptide vaccine. The rearrangement links TRBV7-9 to TRBJ1-4; the D is unclear. The sequence was obtained from a woman aged 50 to 60 with glioma. The chain's CDR3 is CASSPQPSGEKLFF. CDR3 sequence (DNA): TGTGCCAGCAGCCCACAGCCCTCCGGTGAAAAACTGTTTTTT.